Below, 21 T cell receptor beta chains from the same sample are listed, as sequenced in a study of cytomegalovirus exposure and HLA in healthy donors. Profiling relied on immunoSEQ multiplex PCR, and the TCRdb table lists in-frame clones only, not all of them. Found here are roughly 280,000 clones, around 86% of them singletons; the top ten hold around 1%. Sequencing input: PBMCs. Receptors originate from a woman under 30 in good health and CMV-seronegative.

This rearrangement joins TRBV5-6 to TRBJ1-1, with D hard to call. The CDR3 sequence is 18 residues long. Germline V gene lookup returns CDR1 SGHDT and CDR2 YYEEEE. Trimming shortened V by 0 bases and J by 1 base, and 19 bases separated the two germline ends. This CDR3 reads CASSLVVSGFGQNTEAFF. The CDR3 coding sequence is TGTGCCAGCAGCTTGGTTGTCTCTGGGTTTGGGCAGAACACTGAAGCTTTCTTT.

V gene TRBV7-6 combines with J gene TRBJ2-2; the D gene is possibly TRBD1 (6 bases). This CDR3 comprises 16 residues. Trimming cost V 0 bases and J 7 bases, with 15 bases left between them. The V gene's germline CDR1 is SGHVS and CDR2 FNYEAQ. As DNA, the CDR3 is TGTGCCAGCAGCTTAGCGCAGTGGGGGCCGGGCGGGGAGCTGTTTTTT. As protein: CASSLAQWGPGGELFF.

The chain recombines TRBV27 with TRBJ1-1; TRBD1 aligns across 8 bases. The CDR3 sequence is 14 residues long. Per germline, CDR1 MNHEY and CDR2 SMNVEV (reference sequence). V trimming: 5 bases; J trimming: 5 bases; junction bases outside the gene matches: 7. CDR3 residues: CASSAPGGGTEAFF. DNA of the CDR3: TGTGCCAGCAGTGCCCCAGGGGGCGGGACTGAAGCTTTCTTT.

Notes on this clone: Other DNA variants within this sample encode the same CDR3. V usage is TRBV19 and J usage is TRBJ2-7; 9 bases fit TRBD2. Looked up from germline, CDR1 is LNHDA and CDR2 is SQIVND (reference sequence). With V trimmed by 4 bases and J by 2 bases, 3 bases remained unmatched. The CDR3 sequence is 14 residues long. CDR3 nucleotides: TGTGCCAGTAGTAAGGCTAGCGGGACCTACGAGCAGTACTTC. Its protein is CASSKASGTYEQYF.

The genes are TRBV5-1 and TRBJ2-7; TRBD1 matches at 9 bases. Germline values: CDR1 SGHRS, CDR2 YFSETQ. The CDR3 contains 14 residues. V was pared by 4 bases and J by 4 bases, with 6 bases of the junction left unmatched. The CDR3 loop is CASSPGTGFYEQYF. The CDR3 DNA follows: TGCGCCAGCAGCCCCGGGACAGGGTTTTACGAGCAGTACTTC.

The rearrangement links TRBV5-8 to TRBJ1-2; unclear D gene. In germline, CDR1 is SGHTS, CDR2 YDEGEE. This CDR3 is 10 amino acids long. The V gene lost 7 bases and the J gene lost 8 bases, with 9 bases spanning the gap. The CDR3 region is CASPARGYTF. The CDR3 coding sequence is TGTGCCAGCCCTGCGCGGGGCTACACCTTC.

The V gene is TRBV7-9, the J gene TRBJ2-1; D possibly corresponds to TRBD2 (5 bases). The germline CDR1 and CDR2 sequences are SEHNR and FQNEAQ (reference sequence). CDR3 length: 11 residues. The V gene lost 5 bases and the J gene lost 15 bases, with 14 bases spanning the gap. The CDR3 sequence: CASSVGERGFF. DNA of the CDR3: TGTGCCAGCAGCGTCGGGGAGAGAGGGTTCTTC.

The genes are TRBV4-3 and TRBJ2-7, with 11 bases identical to TRBD1. The CDR3 is 14 amino acids. The V and J ends lost 5 bases and 3 bases, in that order; junction bases with no gene match: 3. Germline CDR1 reads LGHNA; CDR2 reads YSLEER. The CDR3 DNA sequence: TGCGCCAGCAGCGGCGGGACAGGGGGCTACGAGCAGTACTTC. This codes for CASSGGTGGYEQYF.

This chain joins TRBV5-4 and TRBJ2-2; the match to TRBD1 covers 8 bases. The CDR3 length is 16 residues. The germline gives CDR1 SGHNT, CDR2 YYREEE (reference sequence). The J segment lost 1 base and the V segment lost 0 bases, leaving 2 bases of the junction unmatched. The CDR3 loop is CASSLGGTGNTGELFF. The CDR3 DNA reads as TGTGCCAGCAGCTTGGGGGGGACAGGGAACACCGGGGAGCTGTTTTTT. Looking up the rest from reference TRBV5-4 and TRBJ2-2 gives the full variable domain: ETGVTQSPTHLIKTRGQQVTLRCSSQSGHNTVSWYQQALGQGPQFIFQYYREEENGRGNFPPRFSGLQFPNYSSELNVNALELDDSALYLCASSLGGTGNTGELFFGEGSRLTVL.

Note on this clone: Other DNA sequences in the sample encode the same CDR3. The chain combines TRBV11-3 with TRBJ1-2; no definite D call. V lost 5 bases, J lost 0 bases, and 10 bases lay in between. This CDR3 is 14 amino acids long. Looked up from germline, CDR1 is SGHNT and CDR2 is YENEEA. The CDR3 region has the DNA TGTGCCAGCAGCCCGGGGTTTACTAACTATGGCTACACCTTC. Amino acids: CASSPGFTNYGYTF.

The CDR3 is CASSYISGREKLFF. The CDR3 DNA follows: TGTGCCAGCAGTTACATATCGGGTCGTGAAAAACTGTTTTTT. The chain joins TRBV6-6 to TRBJ1-4, with D uncertain. V lost 2 bases and J 7 bases, leaving 11 bases between the germline ends. Germline lookup yields CDR1 MNHNY and CDR2 SVGAGI (reference sequence). The CDR3 runs 14 residues.

V gene TRBV27 combines with J gene TRBJ2-1; tentatively, D is TRBD1 (5 bases). The germline gives CDR1 MNHEY, CDR2 SMNVEV (reference sequence). The CDR3 totals 14 residues. V was pared by 5 bases and J by 7 bases, with 15 bases between. The CDR3 spells CASSPIGAENEQFF. For the CDR3, the DNA is TGTGCCAGCAGTCCCATAGGGGCGGAGAATGAGCAGTTCTTC.

About this clone: Other DNA sequences from this sample encode an identical CDR3 as well. The chain joins TRBV9 to TRBJ2-7; 12 nucleotides match TRBD2. The junction had 3 bases not matched to a gene; V was cut back by 1 base and J by 4 bases. The CDR3 totals 15 residues. Germline V gene data show CDR1 as SGDLS and CDR2 as YYNGEE. CDR3 amino acids: CASSVTSGRTYEQYF. The CDR3 region has the DNA TGTGCCAGCAGCGTAACTAGCGGGAGGACGTACGAGCAGTACTTC.

The V gene is TRBV5-8, the J gene TRBJ2-2, with 9 bases aligning to TRBD2. This CDR3 is built from 16 residues. Germline values: CDR1 SGHTS, CDR2 YDEGEE. Trimming cost V 6 bases and J 6 bases; bases outside gene matches: 12. Here the CDR3 reads CASNAGLANTAGELFF. The CDR3 DNA is TGTGCCAGCAACGCCGGACTAGCGAACACGGCCGGGGAGCTGTTTTTT.

V and J are TRBV6-6 and TRBJ1-2; D remains ambiguous. Trimming stripped 5 bases from V and 0 bases from J, with 16 bases between. This CDR3 is 16 amino acids long. In germline, CDR1 is MNHNY, CDR2 SVGAGI (reference sequence). In DNA, the CDR3 is TGTGCCAGCAGTAGCCGCGGCACGAAGGCTAACTATGGCTACACCTTC. Translated, it gives CASSSRGTKANYGYTF.

This clone was seen only a few times. Additional DNA sequences in this sample encode the identical CDR3. V gene TRBV7-2 combines with J gene TRBJ1-2; possible D gene TRBD1, 6 bases. The CDR3 consists of 13 residues. Trimming removed 5 bases at V and 4 bases at J, with 11 bases between. Germline CDR1 and CDR2: SGHTA and FQGNSA. The CDR3 sequence: CASSQDSSYGYTF. The CDR3 DNA reads TGTGCCAGCAGCCAGGACAGCAGCTATGGCTACACCTTC.

The V and J genes are TRBV5-4 and TRBJ1-1, with 12 nucleotides matching TRBD1. The V segment lost 4 bases and the J segment 4 bases; nucleotides outside the gene matches: 8. Germline assignment: CDR1 SGHNT and CDR2 YYREEE (reference sequence). This CDR3 has 16 amino acids. In nucleotides, the CDR3 is TGTGCCAGCAGCCCCGGGACAGGGGGCGAGAGCACTGAAGCTTTCTTT. The encoded protein is CASSPGTGGESTEAFF.

The rearrangement joins TRBV2 to TRBJ1-3; a weak D match, TRBD1 (5 bases). Germline CDR1 reads SNHLY; CDR2 reads FYNNEI. V was cut by 6 bases and J by 0 bases, with 15 bases left in between. The CDR3 totals 16 residues. CDR3 loop: CASRGPASYSGNTIYF. The CDR3 DNA is TGTGCCAGCAGGGGGCCTGCCTCCTACTCTGGAAACACCATATATTTT.

This chain links TRBV5-1 with TRBJ2-1, with TRBD2 matching over 13 bases. V was pared by 3 bases and J by 4 bases, with 7 bases of the junction left unmatched. In germline, CDR1 is SGHRS, CDR2 YFSETQ. The CDR3 sequence is 17 residues long. CDR3 region: CASSSNPGLAGYNEQFF. For the CDR3, the DNA is TGCGCCAGCAGCTCTAATCCGGGACTAGCGGGATACAATGAGCAGTTCTTC.

This clone has a handful of counts. The chain combines TRBV10-3 with TRBJ2-7; 9 bases agree with TRBD2. CDR1 is ENHRY and CDR2 is SYGVKD in the germline V gene. The V segment lost 0 bases and the J segment 6 bases; nucleotides outside the gene matches: 6. The CDR3 extends over 15 amino acids. The CDR3 bases are TGTGCCATCAGTGAGTCCAGCGGGAGGATTAGCGAGCAGTACTTC. The encoded protein is CAISESSGRISEQYF.

The rearrangement joins TRBV5-1 to TRBJ2-1; TRBD2 agrees at 10 bases. Germline CDR1 is SGHRS and CDR2 is YFSETQ. The CDR3 is 15 amino acids. After removal of 9 bases from V and 5 bases from J, the junction contained 11 bases not matched to a gene. The CDR3 here is CATRAAGGPNNEQFF. The DNA for the CDR3 is TGCGCCACCCGAGCAGCGGGAGGGCCCAACAATGAGCAGTTCTTC. Based on the CDR3 plus reference TRBV5-1 and TRBJ2-1, the full variable domain is KAGVTQTPRYLIKTRGQQVTLSCSPISGHRSVSWYQQTPGQGLQFLFEYFSETQRNKGNFPGRFSGRQFSNSRSEMNVSTLELGDSALYLCATRAAGGPNNEQFFGPGTRLTVL.